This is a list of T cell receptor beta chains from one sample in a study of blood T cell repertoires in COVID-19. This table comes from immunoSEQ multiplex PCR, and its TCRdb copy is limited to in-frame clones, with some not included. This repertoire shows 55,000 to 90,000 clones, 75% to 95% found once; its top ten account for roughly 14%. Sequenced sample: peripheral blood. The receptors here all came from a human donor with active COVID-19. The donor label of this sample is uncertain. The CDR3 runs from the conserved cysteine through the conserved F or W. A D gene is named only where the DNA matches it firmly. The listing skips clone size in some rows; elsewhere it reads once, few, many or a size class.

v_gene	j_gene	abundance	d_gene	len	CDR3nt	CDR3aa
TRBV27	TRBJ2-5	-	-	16	TGTGCCAGCAGTTTCTCCGGGACTTTCAAACAAGAGACCCAGTACTTC	CASSFSGTFKQETQYF
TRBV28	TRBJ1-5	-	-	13	TGTGCCAGCAGTCCGGACAGAAATCAGCCCCAGCATTTT	CASSPDRNQPQHF
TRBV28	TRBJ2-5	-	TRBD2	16	TGTGCCAGCAGTTCCTCGGCTAGCGGGTCGAAGGAGACCCAGTACTTC	CASSSSASGSKETQYF
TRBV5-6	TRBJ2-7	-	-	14	TGTGCCAGCAGCCAAGACACGCTATCCTACGAGCAGTACTTC	CASSQDTLSYEQYF
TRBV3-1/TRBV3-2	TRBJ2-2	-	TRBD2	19	TGTGCCAGCAGCCGCCGGACTAGCGGGAGGGCCGTGAGCACCGGGGAGCTGTTTTTT	CASSRRTSGRAVSTGELFF
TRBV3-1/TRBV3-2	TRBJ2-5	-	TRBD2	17	TGTGCCAGCAGCACATCACTAGCGGGGGGCCTCAGGGAGACCCAGTACTTC	CASSTSLAGGLRETQYF
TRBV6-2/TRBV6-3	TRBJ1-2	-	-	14	TGTGCCAGCAGCGCCCAGGGTAAGGGCTATGGCTACACCTTC	CASSAQGKGYGYTF
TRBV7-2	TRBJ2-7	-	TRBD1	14	TGTGCCAGCAGCTGGGGGACAGGGGTCTCCGAGCAGTACTTC	CASSWGTGVSEQYF
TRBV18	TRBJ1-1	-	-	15	TGTGCCAGCTCACCACGGGGGGAAGTAGGCACTGAAGCTTTCTTT	CASSPRGEVGTEAFF
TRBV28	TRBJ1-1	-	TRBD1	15	TGTGCCAGCAGGCCACCGACAGGGGTGAACACTGAAGCTTTCTTT	CASRPPTGVNTEAFF
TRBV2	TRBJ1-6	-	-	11	TGTGCCAGCAGTGAGTCGTCACCCCTCCACTTT	CASSESSPLHF
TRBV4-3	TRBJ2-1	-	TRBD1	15	TGCGCCAGCAGCTTCCGACAGGGCGGCTACAATGAGCAGTTCTTC	CASSFRQGGYNEQFF
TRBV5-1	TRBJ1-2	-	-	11	TGCGCCAGCAGATCGGAGGGTGGCTACACCTTC	CASRSEGGYTF
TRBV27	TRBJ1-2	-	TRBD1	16	TGTGCCAGCAGTCCTAGGGACAGACTTCCTAACTATGGCTACACCTTC	CASSPRDRLPNYGYTF
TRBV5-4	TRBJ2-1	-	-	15	TGTGCCAGCAGCCAACAGTACCTTACTAGCACTGAGCAGTTCTTC	CASSQQYLTSTEQFF
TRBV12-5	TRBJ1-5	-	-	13	TGTGCTAGTGGACCCCCCCCGGGTCAGCCCCAGCATTTT	CASGPPPGQPQHF
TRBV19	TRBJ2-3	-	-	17	TGTGCCAGTAGTCCGCCGGGACTGGCCGCGACCACAGATACGCAGTATTTT	CASSPPGLAATTDTQYF
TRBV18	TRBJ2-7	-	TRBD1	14	TGTGCCAGCTCAGGCAGGGACAGGGGGGACGAGCAGTACTTC	CASSGRDRGDEQYF
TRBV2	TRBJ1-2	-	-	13	TGTGCCAGCACCTTCGGGGGAAAGTTTCCAGTCCCCTTC	CASTFGGKFPVPF
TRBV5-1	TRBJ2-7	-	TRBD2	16	TGCGCCAGCAGCTTGGGCCTAGCGGGAGGTGCAAAGGAGCAGTACTTC	CASSLGLAGGAKEQYF
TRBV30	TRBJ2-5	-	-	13	TGTGCCTGGAGTGTAGGAGGGGAAGAGACCCAGTACTTC	CAWSVGGEETQYF
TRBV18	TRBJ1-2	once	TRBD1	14	TGTGCCAGCTCACTGGACAGGCAAAACTATGGCTACACCTTC	CASSLDRQNYGYTF
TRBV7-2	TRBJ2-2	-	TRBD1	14	TGTGCCAGCAGCTCATACAGGGGGTCCGGGGAGCTGTTTTTT	CASSSYRGSGELFF
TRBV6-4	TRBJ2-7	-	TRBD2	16	TGTGCCAGCAGAGGCGGGAGGGCCTCAACCGCCTACGAGCAGTACTTC	CASRGGRASTAYEQYF
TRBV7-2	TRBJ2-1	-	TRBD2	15	TGTGCCAGCAGCTTTATAAGCGGGAGGCTGAATGAGCAGTTCTTC	CASSFISGRLNEQFF
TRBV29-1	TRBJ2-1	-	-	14	TGCAGCGCCAACGCGCGCTTCGCCTACAATGAGCAGTTCTTC	CSANARFAYNEQFF
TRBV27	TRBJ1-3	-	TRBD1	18	TGTGCCAGCAGTCCGGCGGGGACAGGGGGTCCTTATGGAAACACCATATATTTT	CASSPAGTGGPYGNTIYF
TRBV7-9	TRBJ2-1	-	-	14	TGTGCCAGCAGCCGGGACACCATCGGCAATGAGCAGTTCTTC	CASSRDTIGNEQFF
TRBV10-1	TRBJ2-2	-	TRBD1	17	TGCGCCAGCAGTGAGTCGAGACAGGGGGCGAACACCGGGGAGCTGTTTTTT	CASSESRQGANTGELFF
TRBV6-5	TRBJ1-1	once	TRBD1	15	TGTGCCAGCAGTTACTCCTGGACAGGATGGGGTGAAGCTTTCTTT	CASSYSWTGWGEAFF
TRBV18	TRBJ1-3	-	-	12	TGTGCCAGCTCTCCCTCGGGAAACACCATATATTTT	CASSPSGNTIYF